The 26 T cell receptor beta chains listed next were all sequenced from one sample in a study of blood T cell repertoires in COVID-19 (dated by TCRdb to the early 2020s). The protocol used for the library was the immunoSEQ multiplex PCR assay. In its TCRdb copy, this immuneACCESS table keeps in-frame sequences only and misses some clones. Where compared with another copy, unresolved V genes explain less than half of these, and the others have no known cause. This sample has about 50,000 clones in its table, and 85% to 95% of those were observed once. The biggest ten clones account for around 4.3% of the sample. The sample was peripheral blood. These receptors all stem from a man aged 45-60 years with active COVID-19.

The V gene is TRBV2, the J gene TRBJ2-1; TRBD2 agrees at 9 bases. This CDR3 has 16 amino acids. The junction had 10 bases not matched to a gene; V was cut back by 6 bases and J by 4 bases. From germline, CDR1 is SNHLY and CDR2 FYNNEI. The CDR3 spells CASRGPGLAIYNEQFF. CDR3 DNA: TGTGCCAGCAGAGGCCCGGGACTAGCTATTTACAATGAGCAGTTCTTC.

The rearrangement links TRBV7-9 to TRBJ1-1, with 7 bases that match TRBD1. The length of the CDR3 is 15 residues. V was pared by 8 bases and J by 0 bases, with 9 bases of the junction left unmatched. Germline CDR1 is SEHNR and CDR2 is FQNEAQ (reference sequence). The CDR3 reads CASQRTGNMNTEAFF. The CDR3 nucleotides read TGTGCCAGCCAACGGACAGGAAACATGAACACTGAAGCTTTCTTT.

This chain joins TRBV28 and TRBJ1-5; 7 bases match TRBD1. The CDR3 has 14 amino acids. The germline CDR1 and CDR2 sequences are MDHEN and SYDVKM. Germline trimming cut 8 bases from V and 0 bases from J; bases unmatched to any gene: 4. The CDR3 bases are TGTGCCAGCTTGACAGGGAATAGCAATCAGCCCCAGCATTTT. Translating gives CASLTGNSNQPQHF.

The chain carries TRBV6-1 and TRBJ2-5, with D perhaps matching TRBD2 (6 bases). This CDR3 contains 13 residues. V lost 1 base to trimming and J lost 5 bases, with 8 bases between them. The V gene's germline CDR1 is MNHNS and CDR2 SASEGT. Here the CDR3 reads CASSEGGGETQYF. DNA of the CDR3: TGTGCCAGCAGTGAAGGGGGAGGCGAGACCCAGTACTTC.

This rearrangement joins TRBV27 to TRBJ1-5, with TRBD1 identical over 8 bases. V lost 4 bases, J lost 4 bases, and 9 bases stayed unmatched. There are 16 residues in the CDR3. Germline loops: CDR1 MNHEY, CDR2 SMNVEV (reference sequence). CDR3 residues: CASSSRTGLGNQPQHF. Here the CDR3 DNA reads TGTGCCAGCAGTTCAAGGACAGGGTTAGGGAATCAGCCCCAGCATTTT.

The genes are TRBV5-1 and TRBJ1-2; no firm D call. CDR1 and CDR2 (germline): SGHRS, YFSETQ. Between the trimmed V and J ends, which lost 7 bases and 7 bases, there was a span of 14 bases. This CDR3 has 12 amino acids. The CDR3 protein is CASALSLGGYTF. The CDR3, as DNA: TGCGCCAGCGCACTAAGCCTTGGTGGCTACACCTTC.

This sequence joins TRBV5-4 and TRBJ2-7, with D perhaps matching TRBD1 (5 bases). From germline, CDR1 is SGHNT and CDR2 YYREEE (reference sequence). CDR3 size: 15 residues. V lost 4 bases, J lost 4 bases, and 18 bases lay in between. CDR3 loop: CASSSPSDRRYEQYF. Here the CDR3 DNA reads TGTGCCAGCAGCAGCCCGTCAGACAGAAGATACGAGCAGTACTTC.

The genes are TRBV7-3 and TRBJ2-1, with 14 bases aligning to TRBD2. CDR1 and CDR2 from the germline V gene are SGHTA and FQGTGA. This CDR3 contains 13 residues. Trimming removed 5 bases from V and 10 bases from J; junction bases left unmatched: 1. This CDR3 is CASSRTSGGEQFF. As DNA, the CDR3 is TGTGCCAGCAGCCGGACTAGCGGGGGGGAGCAGTTCTTC.

This clone was seen a handful of times. CDR3 region: CASSEPRLLDTQYF. CDR3 sequence (DNA): TGTGCCAGCAGTGAACCCCGACTTTTAGATACGCAGTATTTT. J is TRBJ2-3 and V is TRBV6-1; no clear D. V lost 2 bases and J 5 bases, leaving 11 bases between the germline ends. Germline lookup yields CDR1 MNHNS and CDR2 SASEGT. The CDR3 has 14 amino acids.

The V gene is TRBV2, the J gene TRBJ1-2; D remains unclear. Trimming removed 6 bases at V and 3 bases at J, with 11 bases between. This CDR3 spans 13 amino acids. Per the germline V gene, CDR1 is SNHLY and CDR2 is FYNNEI. The CDR3 bases are TGTGCCAGCAGGAGGGTGGTGGACTATGGCTACACCTTC. Protein sequence: CASRRVVDYGYTF.

The chain joins TRBV2 to TRBJ1-5; D is undetermined. The CDR3 length is 15 residues. Germline V gene lookup returns CDR1 SNHLY and CDR2 FYNNEI. V lost 7 bases, J lost 3 bases, and 16 bases lay in between. For the CDR3, the DNA is TGTGCCAGCAACGGGGATTCGTCAATCAATCAGCCCCAGCATTTT. Amino acids: CASNGDSSINQPQHF.

The chain links TRBV5-6 to TRBJ1-2; 11 bases are a match to TRBD1. This CDR3 is 14 amino acids long. Unmatched junction bases numbered 6, after V lost 4 bases and J lost 7 bases. Germline loops: CDR1 SGHDT, CDR2 YYEEEE. For the CDR3, the DNA is TGTGCCAGCAGCGTGGGACAGGGGGTTTTTGGCTACACCTTC. As protein: CASSVGQGVFGYTF.

The V gene is TRBV7-9, the J gene TRBJ2-5, with 8 positions matching TRBD1. Trimming cost V 1 base and J 1 base; bases outside gene matches: 2. This CDR3 has 15 amino acids. In germline, CDR1 is SEHNR, CDR2 FQNEAQ (reference sequence). The chain's CDR3 is CASSLEGQVQETQYF. Here the CDR3 DNA reads TGTGCCAGCAGCTTAGAGGGACAGGTCCAAGAGACCCAGTACTTC.

The J gene is TRBJ2-2, the V gene TRBV29-1; 10 nucleotides line up with TRBD1. V was clipped by 8 bases and J by 5 bases; unmatched bases: 5. The CDR3 contains 13 residues. Germline loops: CDR1 SQVTM, CDR2 ANQGSEA. The CDR3 DNA reads as TGCAGCACTCGGGACAGGGGAACCGGGGAGCTGTTTTTT. Its protein is CSTRDRGTGELFF.

This chain uses TRBV7-2 with TRBJ2-7; unclear D gene. This CDR3 has 13 amino acids. V was clipped by 1 base and J by 4 bases, with 8 bases between them. Germline lookup yields CDR1 SGHTA and CDR2 FQGNSA. CDR3: CASSLDIKYEQYF. CDR3 coding DNA: TGTGCCAGCAGCTTAGACATAAAATACGAGCAGTACTTC.

The rearrangement links TRBV7-2 to TRBJ1-1, with 7 bases aligning to TRBD1. Trimming cost V 3 bases and J 3 bases; bases outside gene matches: 1. This CDR3 is built from 13 residues. Germline lookup yields CDR1 SGHTA and CDR2 FQGNSA. This chain's CDR3 is CASSFDRDTEAFF. The CDR3 DNA reads as TGTGCCAGCAGCTTCGACAGGGACACTGAAGCTTTCTTT.

DNA for the CDR3: TGTGCCTGGAGTGGTTGGGCAGGTGAAGCTTTCTTT. Its translation: CAWSGWAGEAFF. The chain recombines TRBV30 with TRBJ1-1; D is ambiguous. Trimming pared 1 base from V and 7 bases from J, leaving 10 bases between. Germline V gene sequence: CDR1 GTSNPN, CDR2 SVGIG (reference sequence). The CDR3 length is 12 residues.

The rearrangement joins TRBV27 to TRBJ2-4; D is possibly TRBD1 (6 bases). Germline V lookup: CDR1 MNHEY, CDR2 SMNVEV (reference sequence). The CDR3 has 15 residues. The V and J ends lost 0 bases and 9 bases respectively, with 15 bases between them. In DNA, the CDR3 is TGTGCCAGCAGTTTATCTCTGACAGGAGGTAGCATTCAGTACTTC. Translation gives CASSLSLTGGSIQYF.

The chain is built from TRBV4-2 and TRBJ2-3; 10 bases line up with TRBD2. The CDR3 runs to 18 residues. Germline V gives CDR1 LGHNA, CDR2 YNFKEQ. V was clipped by 0 bases and J by 0 bases; unmatched bases: 6. The CDR3 nucleotides are TGTGCCAGCAGCCAAGAGGCCGCTAGCGGGGGTAGCACAGATACGCAGTATTTT. Translating it yields CASSQEAASGGSTDTQYF.

The chain employs TRBV7-3 and TRBJ2-3, with D possibly TRBD2 on 6 matching bases. The length of the CDR3 is 16 residues. The V gene's germline CDR1 is SGHTA and CDR2 FQGTGA. V gave up 1 base and J gave up 3 bases, with 14 bases separating them. CDR3 sequence (DNA): TGTGCCAGCAGCTTAAACCCGGGAGCGTTAACAGATACGCAGTATTTT. It yields the protein CASSLNPGALTDTQYF. Together with reference TRBV7-3 and TRBJ2-3, the CDR3 gives the full variable domain: GAGVSQTPSNKVTEKGKYVELRCDPISGHTALYWYRQSLGQGPEFLIYFQGTGAADDSGLPNDRFFAVRPEGSVSTLKIQRTERGDSAVYLCASSLNPGALTDTQYFGPGTRLTVL.

Only a few counts were recorded for this clone. J is TRBJ1-2 and V is TRBV14, with unresolved D. CDR3 size: 13 residues. CDR1 SGHDN and CDR2 FVKESK come from the germline V gene. Trimming removed 3 bases at V and 4 bases at J, with 9 bases between. The CDR3 region is CASSHRNSYGYTF. The CDR3 region has the DNA TGTGCCAGCAGCCACAGGAACAGCTATGGCTACACCTTC.

This clone has more than one count but fewer than ten. V usage is TRBV4-1 and J usage is TRBJ2-3; TRBD2 agrees at 13 bases. J gave up 1 base and V 0 bases, and 10 bases lay outside the gene matches. The germline gives CDR1 MGHRA, CDR2 YSYEKL. CDR3 length equals 20 residues. CDR3 bases: TGCGCCAGCAGCCAAGATCCAAGGACTAGCGGGGGCGGGGGCACAGATACGCAGTATTTT. This sequence encodes CASSQDPRTSGGGGTDTQYF.

The CDR3 nucleotides read TGTGCCAGCAGTCTAGGGGGCCACATCTTGGAGACCCAGTACTTC. This codes for CASSLGGHILETQYF. The gene calls are TRBV28 and TRBJ2-5; 7 bases fit TRBD1. Germline CDR1 and CDR2: MDHEN and SYDVKM. This CDR3 is built from 15 residues. After removal of 5 bases from V and 5 bases from J, the junction contained 11 bases not matched to a gene.

CDR3 in DNA: TGCAGCGTTGACCTCTATGGCTACACCTTC. Its protein is CSVDLYGYTF. The V and J genes are TRBV29-1 and TRBJ1-2; D unclear. The germline CDR1 and CDR2 sequences are SQVTM and ANQGSEA. Trimming shortened V by 3 bases and J by 4 bases, and 3 bases separated the two germline ends. The CDR3 extends over 10 amino acids.

The chain recombines TRBV5-4 with TRBJ2-1; TRBD2 matches at 13 bases. Germline CDR1 SGHNT, CDR2 YYREEE (reference sequence). Trimming took 0 bases from V and 7 from J; bases not matched to a gene: 1. CDR3 length equals 15 residues. CDR3 sequence (DNA): TGTGCCAGCAGCTTGGAACTAGCGGGGGGGAATGAGCAGTTCTTC. It translates to CASSLELAGGNEQFF.

This clone came up once. V usage is TRBV5-6 and J usage is TRBJ2-7, with 10 nucleotides matching TRBD1. This CDR3 is built from 14 residues. Germline CDR1 SGHDT, CDR2 YYEEEE. With V trimmed by 4 bases and J by 2 bases, 3 bases remained unmatched. The CDR3 nucleotides read TGTGCCAGCAGCATCGACAGGGGGCCCTACGAGCAGTACTTC. Translation: CASSIDRGPYEQYF.